This T cell receptor (beta chain) comes out of a study of T cell responses to AZD1222 COVID-19 vaccine. This CDR3 region has 15 residues. The germline V gene has CDR1 SGHRS and CDR2 YFSETQ. J was trimmed by 1 base and V by 5 bases; bases with no gene match: 6. Method: immunoSEQ multiplex PCR; TCRdb's copy keeps in-frame clones and lacks some. The table includes around 85,000 clones, about 86% detected once. The TCR was taken from an adult in good health. The sequences come from peripheral blood, collected on day 0 of AZD1222 vaccination. The gene calls are TRBV5-1 and TRBJ2-7; 10 nucleotides match TRBD2. CDR3 DNA: TGCGCCAGCAGTCCGAGCGGGGGGGCTTCCTACGAGCAGTACTTC. This encodes CASSPSGGASYEQYF.